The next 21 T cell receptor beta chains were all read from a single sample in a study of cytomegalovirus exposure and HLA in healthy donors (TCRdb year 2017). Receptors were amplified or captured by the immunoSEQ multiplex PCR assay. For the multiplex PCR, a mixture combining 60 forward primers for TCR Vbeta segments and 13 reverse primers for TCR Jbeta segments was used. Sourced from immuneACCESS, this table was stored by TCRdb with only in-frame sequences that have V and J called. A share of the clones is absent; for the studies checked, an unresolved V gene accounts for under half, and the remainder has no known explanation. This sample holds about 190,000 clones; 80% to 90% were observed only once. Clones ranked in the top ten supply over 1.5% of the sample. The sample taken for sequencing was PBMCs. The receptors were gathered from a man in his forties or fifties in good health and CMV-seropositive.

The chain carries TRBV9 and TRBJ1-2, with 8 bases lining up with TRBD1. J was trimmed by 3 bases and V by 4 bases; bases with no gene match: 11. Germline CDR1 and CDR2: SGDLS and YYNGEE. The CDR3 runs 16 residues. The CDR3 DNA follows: TGTGCCAGCAGCCCCCAGTCGACAGGGGTAGACTATGGCTACACCTTC. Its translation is CASSPQSTGVDYGYTF.

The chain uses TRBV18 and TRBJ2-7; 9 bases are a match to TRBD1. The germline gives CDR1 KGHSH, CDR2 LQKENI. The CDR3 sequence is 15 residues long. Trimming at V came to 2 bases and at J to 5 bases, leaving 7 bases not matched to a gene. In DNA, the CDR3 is TGTGCCAGCTCACCATTCTCGACAGGGGGAAACGAGCAGTACTTC. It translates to CASSPFSTGGNEQYF. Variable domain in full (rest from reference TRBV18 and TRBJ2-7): NAGVMQNPRHLVRRRGQEARLRCSPMKGHSHVYWYRQLPEEGLKFMVYLQKENIIDESGMPKERFSAEFPKEGPSILRIQQVVRGDSAAYFCASSPFSTGGNEQYFGPGTRLTVT.

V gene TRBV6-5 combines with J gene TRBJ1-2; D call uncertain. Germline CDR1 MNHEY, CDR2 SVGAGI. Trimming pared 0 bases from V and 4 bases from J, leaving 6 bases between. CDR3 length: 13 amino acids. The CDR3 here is CASSYSPGYGYTF. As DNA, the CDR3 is TGTGCCAGCAGTTACTCCCCAGGCTATGGCTACACCTTC.

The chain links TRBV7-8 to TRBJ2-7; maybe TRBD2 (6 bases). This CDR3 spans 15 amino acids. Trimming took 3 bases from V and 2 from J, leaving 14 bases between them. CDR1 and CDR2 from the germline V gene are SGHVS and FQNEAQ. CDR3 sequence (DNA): TGTGCCAGCAGCTTTCACCCCGGGGGTCCCTACGAGCAGTACTTC. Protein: CASSFHPGGPYEQYF.

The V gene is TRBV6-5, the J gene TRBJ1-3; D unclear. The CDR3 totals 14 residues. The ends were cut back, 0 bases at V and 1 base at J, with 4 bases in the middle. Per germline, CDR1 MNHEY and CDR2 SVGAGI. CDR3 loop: CASSYSASGNTIYF. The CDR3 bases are TGTGCCAGCAGTTACTCAGCTTCTGGAAACACCATATATTTT.

DNA for the CDR3: TGTGCCAGCAGCTTATACGAAACCCGACTAGCAGCCTACGAGCAGTACTTC. Translation gives CASSLYETRLAAYEQYF. This chain joins TRBV7-2 and TRBJ2-7, with TRBD2 identical over 7 bases. V gave up 2 bases and J gave up 2 bases; unmatched junction bases: 12. Germline-derived CDR1 and CDR2 are SGHTA and FQGNSA. CDR3 length: 17 amino acids.

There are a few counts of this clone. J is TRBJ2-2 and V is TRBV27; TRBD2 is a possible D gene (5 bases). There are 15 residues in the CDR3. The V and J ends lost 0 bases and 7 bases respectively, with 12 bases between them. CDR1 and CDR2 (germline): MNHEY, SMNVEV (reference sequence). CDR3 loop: CASSLSSGLSGELFF. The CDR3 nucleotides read TGTGCCAGCAGTTTATCATCGGGGTTGAGCGGGGAGCTGTTTTTT.

This CDR3 is CASSSSSGTGYNEQFF. The CDR3 DNA is TGTGCCAGTAGTTCCTCTAGCGGGACGGGTTACAATGAGCAGTTCTTC. The genes are TRBV19 and TRBJ2-1, with 9 bases fitting TRBD2. Germline assignment: CDR1 LNHDA and CDR2 SQIVND (reference sequence). The CDR3 is made up of 16 amino acids. V lost 5 bases to trimming and J lost 4 bases; unmatched junction nucleotides: 9.

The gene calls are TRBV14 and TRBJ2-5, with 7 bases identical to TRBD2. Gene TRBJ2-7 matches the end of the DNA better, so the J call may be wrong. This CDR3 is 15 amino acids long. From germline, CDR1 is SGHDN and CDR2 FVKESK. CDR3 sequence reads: CASSQVRGGFYEQYF. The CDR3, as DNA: TGTGCCAGCAGCCAAGTAAGGGGAGGGTTCTACGAGCAGTACTTC.

The CDR3 spells CASSPAMGRTDTQYF. The CDR3 DNA follows: TGTGCCAGCAGTCCCGCGATGGGGAGGACAGATACGCAGTATTTT. The chain links TRBV27 to TRBJ2-3; D might be TRBD2 (6 bases). The V end was cut by 5 bases, the J end by 3 bases, with 15 bases between. The CDR3 is 15 residues long. The germline gives CDR1 MNHEY, CDR2 SMNVEV (reference sequence).

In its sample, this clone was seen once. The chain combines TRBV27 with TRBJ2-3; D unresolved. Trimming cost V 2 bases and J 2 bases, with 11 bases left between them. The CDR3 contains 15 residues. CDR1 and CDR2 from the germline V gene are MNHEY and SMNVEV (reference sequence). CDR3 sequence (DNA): TGTGCCAGCAGTTTACTCCCGACATCCACAGATACGCAGTATTTT. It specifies CASSLLPTSTDTQYF.

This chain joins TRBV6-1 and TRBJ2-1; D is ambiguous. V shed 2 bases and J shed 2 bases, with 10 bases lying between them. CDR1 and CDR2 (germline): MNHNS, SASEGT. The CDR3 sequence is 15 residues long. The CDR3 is CASSELGSPYNEQFF. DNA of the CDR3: TGTGCCAGCAGTGAATTGGGCTCCCCCTACAATGAGCAGTTCTTC.

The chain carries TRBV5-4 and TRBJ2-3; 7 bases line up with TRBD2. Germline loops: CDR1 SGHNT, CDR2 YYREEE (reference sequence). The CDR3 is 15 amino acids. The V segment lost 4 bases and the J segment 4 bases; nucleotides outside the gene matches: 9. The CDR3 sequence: CASSQGLPKADTQYF. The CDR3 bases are TGTGCCAGCAGCCAGGGACTACCCAAGGCAGATACGCAGTATTTT.

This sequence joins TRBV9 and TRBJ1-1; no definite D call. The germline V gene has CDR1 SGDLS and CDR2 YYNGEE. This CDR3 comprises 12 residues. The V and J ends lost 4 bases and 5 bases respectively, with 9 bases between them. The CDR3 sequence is CASSPRETEAFF. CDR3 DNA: TGTGCCAGCAGCCCCCGGGAGACTGAAGCTTTCTTT.

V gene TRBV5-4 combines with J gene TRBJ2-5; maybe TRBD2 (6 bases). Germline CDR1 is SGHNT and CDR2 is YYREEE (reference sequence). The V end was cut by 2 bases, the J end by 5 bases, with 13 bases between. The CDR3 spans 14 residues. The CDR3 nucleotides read TGTGCCAGCAGCTTTAGGGCAGGGAGGGAGACCCAGTACTTC. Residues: CASSFRAGRETQYF.

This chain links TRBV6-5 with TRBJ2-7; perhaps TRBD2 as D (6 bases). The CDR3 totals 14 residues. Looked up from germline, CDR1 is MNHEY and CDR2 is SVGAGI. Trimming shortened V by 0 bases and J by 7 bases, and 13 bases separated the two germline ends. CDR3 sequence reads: CASSYSTREAEQYF. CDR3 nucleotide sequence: TGTGCCAGCAGTTACTCGACCAGGGAGGCTGAGCAGTACTTC.

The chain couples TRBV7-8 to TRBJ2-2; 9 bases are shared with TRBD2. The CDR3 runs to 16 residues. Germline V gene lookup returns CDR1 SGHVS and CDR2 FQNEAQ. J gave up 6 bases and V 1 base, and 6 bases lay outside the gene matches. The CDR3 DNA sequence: TGTGCCAGCAGCTTAGTGGTTAGCGGGAGTTCCGGGGAGCTGTTTTTT. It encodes CASSLVVSGSSGELFF. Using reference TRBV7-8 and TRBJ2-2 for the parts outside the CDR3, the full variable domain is GAGVSQSPRYKVAKRGQDVALRCDPISGHVSLFWYQQALGQGPEFLTYFQNEAQLDKSGLPSDRFFAERPEGSVSTLKIQRTQQEDSAVYLCASSLVVSGSSGELFFGEGSRLTVL.

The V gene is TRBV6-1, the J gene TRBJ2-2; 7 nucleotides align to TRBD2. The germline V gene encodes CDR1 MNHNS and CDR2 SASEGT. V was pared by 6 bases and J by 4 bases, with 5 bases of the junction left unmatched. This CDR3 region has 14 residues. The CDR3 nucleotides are TGTGCCAGCAGCAGGGAGCGGGGCACCGGGGAGCTGTTTTTT. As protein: CASSRERGTGELFF.

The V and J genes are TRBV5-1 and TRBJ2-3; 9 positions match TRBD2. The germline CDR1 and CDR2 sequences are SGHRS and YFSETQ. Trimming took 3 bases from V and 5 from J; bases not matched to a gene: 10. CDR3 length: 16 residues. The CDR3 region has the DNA TGCGCCAGCAGCTCCGGCGGGAGGGCCCTCCAAGATACGCAGTATTTT. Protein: CASSSGGRALQDTQYF.

The DNA of the CDR3 is TGTGCCAGCAGTCCCGGGACAATGAACACTGAAGCTTTCTTT. Amino acids: CASSPGTMNTEAFF. The chain combines TRBV6-5 with TRBJ1-1; TRBD1 is a possible D gene (6 bases). Germline V gene data show CDR1 as MNHEY and CDR2 as SVGAGI. With 5 bases removed from V and 0 bases from J, the gap between germline ends came to 10 bases. The CDR3 loop spans 14 amino acids.

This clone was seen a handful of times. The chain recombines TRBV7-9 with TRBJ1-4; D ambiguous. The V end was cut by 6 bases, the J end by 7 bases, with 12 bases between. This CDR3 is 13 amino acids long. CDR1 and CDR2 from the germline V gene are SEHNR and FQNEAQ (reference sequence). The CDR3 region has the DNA TGTGCCAGCAGGTTCGGCGGCCTTGAAAAACTGTTTTTT. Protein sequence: CASRFGGLEKLFF.